A single sample is the source of the 6 T cell receptor beta chains below, sequenced in a study of cytomegalovirus exposure and HLA in healthy donors. Primers included in the PCR were 60 Vbeta and 13 Jbeta primers. TCRdb keeps only in-frame clones here, not all; method: immunoSEQ multiplex PCR. Here the sample spans around 130,000 clones, around four fifths being singletons. The material sequenced was PBMCs. The receptors come from a human donor in good health.

J is TRBJ1-6 and V is TRBV7-9, with 7 bases identical to TRBD1. The germline CDR1 and CDR2 sequences are SEHNR and FQNEAQ (reference sequence). V lost 5 bases and J lost 5; bases outside the gene matches: 3. The length of the CDR3 is 14 residues. Here the CDR3 DNA reads TGTGCCAGCAGCCGCGACAGGGATAATTCACCCCTCCACTTT. This gives the protein CASSRDRDNSPLHF.

In its sample, this clone was seen a few times. The V and J genes are TRBV19 and TRBJ1-1; D is ambiguous. Germline values: CDR1 LNHDA, CDR2 SQIVND (reference sequence). Trimming left V 10 bases short and J 3 bases short, with 12 bases between. The CDR3 length is 12 residues. Written as DNA, the CDR3 is TGTGCCACCAACTCCGTGGACACTGAAGCTTTCTTT. The encoded protein is CATNSVDTEAFF.

The chain carries TRBV5-6 and TRBJ1-2; weak D call: TRBD1 (5 bases). The CDR3 is 15 residues long. Trimming cost V 4 bases and J 5 bases, with 18 bases left between them. Germline V lookup: CDR1 SGHDT, CDR2 YYEEEE. CDR3: CASSQLDSGIYGYTF. CDR3 DNA sequence: TGTGCCAGCAGCCAATTAGATTCAGGGATTTATGGCTACACCTTC.

The V call is TRBV6-6, the J call TRBJ2-7; D might be TRBD2 (5 bases). CDR3 size: 13 residues. Trimming stripped 2 bases from V and 3 bases from J, with 8 bases between. The germline V gene has CDR1 MNHNY and CDR2 SVGAGI (reference sequence). The CDR3 DNA is TGTGCCAGCAGTTACGCGGGTGTCTACGAGCAGTACTTC. This gives the protein CASSYAGVYEQYF.

The gene calls are TRBV27 and TRBJ1-1; D not resolved. Trimming stripped 5 bases from V and 0 bases from J, with 16 bases between. The CDR3 runs to 16 residues. CDR1 MNHEY and CDR2 SMNVEV come from the germline V gene (reference sequence). CDR3 region: CASSLHPREMNTEAFF. CDR3 sequence (DNA): TGTGCCAGCAGTCTACACCCTCGGGAGATGAACACTGAAGCTTTCTTT.

V usage is TRBV6-4 and J usage is TRBJ2-1; 9 nucleotides line up with TRBD2. This CDR3 spans 15 amino acids. Germline CDR1 MRHNA, CDR2 SNTAGT. J was trimmed by 1 base and V by 5 bases; bases with no gene match: 3. The CDR3 reads CASSLSGGSYNEQFF. In nucleotides, the CDR3 is TGTGCCAGCAGTCTTAGCGGGGGTTCCTACAATGAGCAGTTCTTC.